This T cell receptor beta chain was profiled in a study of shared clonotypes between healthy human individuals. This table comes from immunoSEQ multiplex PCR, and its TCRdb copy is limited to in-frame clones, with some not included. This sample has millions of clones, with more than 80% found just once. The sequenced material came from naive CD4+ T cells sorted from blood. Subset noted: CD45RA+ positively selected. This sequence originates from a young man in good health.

The CDR3 bases are TGTGCCAGCAGCAGATTTGAACAGGGATATGCTTTCTTT. Amino acids: CASSRFEQGYAFF. The chain combines TRBV6-5 with TRBJ1-1, with a possible D match to TRBD1 (6 bases). This CDR3 contains 13 residues. Germline CDR1 and CDR2: MNHEY and SVGAGI. Trimming stripped 6 bases from V and 11 bases from J, with 19 bases between.